A selection of T cell receptor beta chains follows, all from one sample in a study of T cell responses to AZD1222 COVID-19 vaccine. The assay was immunoSEQ multiplex PCR, and TCRdb's table has in-frame clones only and misses some. The table includes 110,000 to 150,000 clones, approximately 86% detected once. The source material was peripheral blood, sampled on day 0 of AZD1222 vaccination. The receptors were gathered from an adult in good health. The CDR3 runs from the conserved cysteine through the conserved F or W. D genes are given only for firm matches. The size entry is marked missing in some rows and otherwise reads once, few, many or a size class.

clone size | J gene | D gene | V gene | CDR3 protein | CDR3 DNA
- | TRBJ2-1 | - | TRBV5-1 | CASSLVLALNEQFF | TGCGCCAGCAGCTTGGTACTAGCTCTAAATGAGCAGTTCTTC
- | TRBJ1-3 | - | TRBV15 | CATRMGRSSGNTIYF | TGTGCCACCAGGATGGGACGGTCCTCTGGAAACACCATATATTTT
- | TRBJ2-5 | TRBD2 | TRBV19 | CASSTGGGPRNF | TGTGCCAGTAGTACCGGCGGGGGTCCTAGGAACTTC
once | TRBJ2-7 | TRBD1 | TRBV6-5 | CASRETGNAPYEQYF | TGTGCCAGCAGAGAGACAGGGAATGCTCCCTACGAGCAGTACTTC
- | TRBJ2-4 | - | TRBV28 | CASSPGGAKNIQYF | TGTGCCAGCAGCCCCGGTGGGGCCAAAAACATTCAGTACTTC
- | TRBJ2-7 | TRBD1 | TRBV6-5 | CASSYGQVYEQYF | TGTGCCAGCAGTTACGGACAGGTCTACGAGCAGTACTTC
once | TRBJ2-4 | - | TRBV5-4 | CASSLVGREAKNIQYF | TGTGCCAGCAGCTTGGTGGGCAGGGAAGCCAAAAACATTCAGTACTTC
- | TRBJ1-1 | - | TRBV5-1 | CASSPGPGQDTEAFF | TGCGCCAGCAGCCCCGGGCCGGGGCAGGACACTGAAGCTTTCTTT
once | TRBJ1-1 | TRBD1 | TRBV29-1 | CSVDRPRGLDTEAFF | TGCAGCGTTGACCGGCCCAGGGGGCTGGACACTGAAGCTTTCTTT
once | TRBJ2-1 | - | TRBV6-5 | CASHPSGNEQFF | TGTGCCAGCCATCCCTCAGGGAATGAGCAGTTCTTC
- | TRBJ2-5 | - | TRBV4-2 | CASSQARGSSQTQYF | TGTGCCAGCAGCCAAGCCCGAGGGAGCTCGCAGACCCAGTACTTC